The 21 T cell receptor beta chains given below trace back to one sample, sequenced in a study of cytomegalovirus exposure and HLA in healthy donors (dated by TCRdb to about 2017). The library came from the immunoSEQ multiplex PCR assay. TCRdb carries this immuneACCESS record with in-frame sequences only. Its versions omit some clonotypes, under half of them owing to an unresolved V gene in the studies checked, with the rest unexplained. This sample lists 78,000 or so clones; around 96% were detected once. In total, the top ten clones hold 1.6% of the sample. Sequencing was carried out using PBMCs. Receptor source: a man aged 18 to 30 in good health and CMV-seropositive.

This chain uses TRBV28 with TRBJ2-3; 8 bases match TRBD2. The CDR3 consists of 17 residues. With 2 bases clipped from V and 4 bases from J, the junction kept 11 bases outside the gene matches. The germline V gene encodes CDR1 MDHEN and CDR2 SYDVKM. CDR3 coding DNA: TGTGCCAGCAGTTTACAGTCTAGCGGGTCCTCGGCAGATACGCAGTATTTT. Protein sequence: CASSLQSSGSSADTQYF.

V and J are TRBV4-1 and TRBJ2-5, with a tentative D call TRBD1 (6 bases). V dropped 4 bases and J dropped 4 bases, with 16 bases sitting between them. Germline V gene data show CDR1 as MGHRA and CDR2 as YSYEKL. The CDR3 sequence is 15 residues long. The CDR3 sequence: CASSPPDSDRETQYF. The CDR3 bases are TGCGCCAGCAGCCCCCCGGACAGTGACAGAGAGACCCAGTACTTC.

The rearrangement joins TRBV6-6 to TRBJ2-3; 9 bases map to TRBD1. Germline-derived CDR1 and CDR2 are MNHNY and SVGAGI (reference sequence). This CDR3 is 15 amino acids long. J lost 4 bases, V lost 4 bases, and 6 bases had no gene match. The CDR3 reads CASSSGQGRADTQYF. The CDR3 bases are TGTGCCAGCAGTTCAGGACAGGGGAGGGCAGATACGCAGTATTTT.

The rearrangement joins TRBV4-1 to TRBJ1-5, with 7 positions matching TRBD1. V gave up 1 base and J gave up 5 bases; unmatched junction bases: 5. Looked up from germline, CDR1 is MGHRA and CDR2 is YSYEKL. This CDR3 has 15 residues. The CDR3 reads CASSQADRLYQPQHF. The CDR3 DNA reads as TGCGCCAGCAGCCAAGCGGACAGGCTTTATCAGCCCCAGCATTTT.

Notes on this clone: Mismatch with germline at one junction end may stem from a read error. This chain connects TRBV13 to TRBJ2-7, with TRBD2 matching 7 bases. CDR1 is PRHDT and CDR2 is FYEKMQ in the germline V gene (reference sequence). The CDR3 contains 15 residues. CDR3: CASSLGRAGDYGQYF. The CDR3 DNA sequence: TGTGCCAGCAGCTTAGGCCGTGCGGGGGACTACGGGCAGTACTTC.

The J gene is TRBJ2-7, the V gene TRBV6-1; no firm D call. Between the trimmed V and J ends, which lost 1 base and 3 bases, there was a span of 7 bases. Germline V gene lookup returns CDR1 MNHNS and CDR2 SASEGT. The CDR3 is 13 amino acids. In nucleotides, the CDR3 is TGTGCCAGCAGTGAAGAATCTGTCTACGAGCAGTACTTC. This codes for CASSEESVYEQYF.

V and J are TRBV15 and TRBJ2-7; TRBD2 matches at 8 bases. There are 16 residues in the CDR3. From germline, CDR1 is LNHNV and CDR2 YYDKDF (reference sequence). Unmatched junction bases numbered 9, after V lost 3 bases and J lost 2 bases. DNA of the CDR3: TGTGCCACCAGCAGGGCGAGACAGCGGGGGACCTACGAGCAGTACTTC. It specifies CATSRARQRGTYEQYF.

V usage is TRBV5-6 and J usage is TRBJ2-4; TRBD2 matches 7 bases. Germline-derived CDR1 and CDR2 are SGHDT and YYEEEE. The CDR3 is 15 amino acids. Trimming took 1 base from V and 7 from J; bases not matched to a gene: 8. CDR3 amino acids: CASSLLSGAPNIQYF. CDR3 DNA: TGTGCCAGCAGCTTGCTAAGCGGGGCGCCGAACATTCAGTACTTC.

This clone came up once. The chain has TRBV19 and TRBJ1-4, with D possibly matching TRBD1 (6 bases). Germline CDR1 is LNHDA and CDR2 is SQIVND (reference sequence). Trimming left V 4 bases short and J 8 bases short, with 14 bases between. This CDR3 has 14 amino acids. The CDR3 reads CASSTTGTYEKLFF. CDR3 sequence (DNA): TGTGCCAGTAGTACTACCGGGACATACGAAAAACTGTTTTTT.

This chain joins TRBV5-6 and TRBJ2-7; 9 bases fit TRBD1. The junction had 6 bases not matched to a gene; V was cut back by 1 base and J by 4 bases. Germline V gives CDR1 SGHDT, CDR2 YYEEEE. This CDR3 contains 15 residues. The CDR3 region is CASSLFGTGFYEQYF. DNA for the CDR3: TGTGCCAGCAGCTTGTTTGGGACAGGGTTTTACGAGCAGTACTTC.

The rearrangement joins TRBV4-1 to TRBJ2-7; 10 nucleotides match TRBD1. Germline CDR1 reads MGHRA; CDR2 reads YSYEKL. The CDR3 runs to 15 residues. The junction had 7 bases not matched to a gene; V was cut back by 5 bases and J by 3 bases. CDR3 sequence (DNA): TGCGCCAGCAGCGTCCAGGACAGGGGGGTCTACGAGCAGTACTTC. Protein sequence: CASSVQDRGVYEQYF.

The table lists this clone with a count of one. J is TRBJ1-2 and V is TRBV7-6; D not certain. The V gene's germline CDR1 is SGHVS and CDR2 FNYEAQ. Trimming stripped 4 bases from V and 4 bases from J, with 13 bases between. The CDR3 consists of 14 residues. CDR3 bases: TGTGCCAGCAGCTCCCTGGCAGGCGTCTATGGCTACACCTTC. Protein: CASSSLAGVYGYTF.

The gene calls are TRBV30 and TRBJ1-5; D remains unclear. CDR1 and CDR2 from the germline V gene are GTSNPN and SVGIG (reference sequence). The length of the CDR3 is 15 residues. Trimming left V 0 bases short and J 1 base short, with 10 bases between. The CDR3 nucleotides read TGTGCCTGGAGTGTTGGGAGAGGGAGCAATCAGCCCCAGCATTTT. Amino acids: CAWSVGRGSNQPQHF.

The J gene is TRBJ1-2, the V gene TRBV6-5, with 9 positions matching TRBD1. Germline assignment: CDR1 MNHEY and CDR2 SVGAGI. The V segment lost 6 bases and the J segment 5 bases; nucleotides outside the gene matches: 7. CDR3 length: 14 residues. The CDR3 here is CASRSRQGVYGYTF. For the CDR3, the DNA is TGTGCCAGCAGATCTCGACAGGGGGTATATGGCTACACCTTC.

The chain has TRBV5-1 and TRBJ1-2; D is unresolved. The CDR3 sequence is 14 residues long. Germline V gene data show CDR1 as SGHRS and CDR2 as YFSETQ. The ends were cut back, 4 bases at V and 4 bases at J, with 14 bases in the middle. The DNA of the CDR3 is TGCGCCAGCAGCCCGTTAGTGACTGCCTATGGCTACACCTTC. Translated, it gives CASSPLVTAYGYTF.

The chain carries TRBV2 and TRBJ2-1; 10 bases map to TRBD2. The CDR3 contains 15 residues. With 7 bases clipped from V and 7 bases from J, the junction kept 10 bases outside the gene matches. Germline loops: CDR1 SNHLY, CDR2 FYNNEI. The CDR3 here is CASKGSGRAWNEQFF. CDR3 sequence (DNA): TGTGCCAGCAAGGGGAGCGGGAGGGCATGGAATGAGCAGTTCTTC.

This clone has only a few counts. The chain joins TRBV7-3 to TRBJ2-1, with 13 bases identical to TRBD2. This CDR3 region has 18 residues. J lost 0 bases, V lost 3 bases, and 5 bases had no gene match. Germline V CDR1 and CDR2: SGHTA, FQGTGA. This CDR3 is CASSFTSGRGGSYNEQFF. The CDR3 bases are TGTGCCAGCAGCTTCACTAGCGGGAGGGGGGGCTCCTACAATGAGCAGTTCTTC.

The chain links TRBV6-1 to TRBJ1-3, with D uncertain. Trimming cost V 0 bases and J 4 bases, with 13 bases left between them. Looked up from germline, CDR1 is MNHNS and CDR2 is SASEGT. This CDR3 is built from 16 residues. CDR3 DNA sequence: TGTGCCAGCAGTGAAGCATCGGGAGCGGGAGGAAACACCATATATTTT. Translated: CASSEASGAGGNTIYF.

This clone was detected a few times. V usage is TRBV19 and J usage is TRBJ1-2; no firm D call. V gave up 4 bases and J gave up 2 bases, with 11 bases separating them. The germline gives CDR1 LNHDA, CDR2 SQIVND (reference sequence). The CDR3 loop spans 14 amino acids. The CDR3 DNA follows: TGTGCCAGTAGTACTCCCTTGGAGAACTATGGCTACACCTTC. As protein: CASSTPLENYGYTF.

The CDR3 is CASSPRAQENTEAFF. The CDR3 DNA reads TGTGCCAGCAGCCCGAGGGCGCAGGAGAACACTGAAGCTTTCTTT. The J gene is TRBJ1-1, the V gene TRBV7-8; the D is unclear. Germline V gene sequence: CDR1 SGHVS, CDR2 FQNEAQ. V gave up 5 bases and J gave up 1 base, with 14 bases separating them. The CDR3 totals 15 residues.

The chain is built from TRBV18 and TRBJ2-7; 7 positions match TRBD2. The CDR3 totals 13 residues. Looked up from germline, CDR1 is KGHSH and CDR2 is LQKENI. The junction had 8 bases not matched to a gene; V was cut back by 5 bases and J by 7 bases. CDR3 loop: CASSLGGRKEQYF. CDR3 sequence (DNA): TGTGCCAGCTCATTGGGCGGGAGAAAGGAGCAGTACTTC.